The 8 T cell receptor beta chains below were found in one sample sequenced in a study of T-cell reconstitution after alpha-beta-depleted transplantation in children. It was with unique molecular identifiers that the TCRbeta library was prepared. TCRdb ran MiXCR on the PCR reads and lists one entry per CDR3 protein. The sample lists 500,000 to 600,000 distinct CDR3 sequences; 25% to 30% were seen once. This sample comprised PBMCs, obtained before TCRalphabeta/CD19-depleted stem cell transplant. These receptors all come from a boy under two years old with Wiskott-Aldrich syndrome, due to receive a stem cell transplant.

The table lists this clonotype with a few counts. This chain connects TRBV20-1 to TRBJ2-7; 11 bases are a match to TRBD2. J gave up 3 bases and V 6 bases, and 13 bases lay outside the gene matches. Germline loops: CDR1 DFQATT, CDR2 SNEGSKA (reference sequence). The CDR3 is made up of 16 amino acids. Here the CDR3 DNA reads TGCAGTGCCTACCCGACTAGCGGGAATGTAGGCTACGAGCAGTACTTC. This translates into CSAYPTSGNVGYEQYF.

The V call is TRBV9, the J call TRBJ2-5, with D possibly matching TRBD2 (5 bases). There are 16 residues in the CDR3. Germline CDR1 and CDR2: SGDLS and YYNGEE. V was clipped by 4 bases and J by 4 bases, with 20 bases between them. The CDR3 coding sequence is TGTGCCAGCAGCCCCGGCCTCGGTCTGAGGGCAGAGACCCAGTACTTC. This codes for CASSPGLGLRAETQYF.

The gene calls are TRBV4-2 and TRBJ2-7; D is ambiguous. The germline gives CDR1 LGHNA, CDR2 YNFKEQ. Deletions cut 1 base from V and 0 bases from J, with 16 bases between. CDR3 length equals 17 residues. The CDR3 DNA sequence: TGTGCCAGCAGCCAAGGGCCTCTTGCGGTAGGCTCCTACGAGCAGTACTTC. This sequence encodes CASSQGPLAVGSYEQYF.

This clonotype was observed a handful of times. The chain links TRBV20-1 to TRBJ2-7; D remains unclear. The CDR3 sequence is 11 residues long. Looked up from germline, CDR1 is DFQATT and CDR2 is SNEGSKA (reference sequence). V was pared by 5 bases and J by 5 bases, with 10 bases between. Here the CDR3 reads CSARLVHEQYF. In nucleotides, the CDR3 is TGCAGTGCTCGGCTAGTCCACGAGCAGTACTTC.

The J gene is TRBJ2-5, the V gene TRBV4-1, with D uncertain. Trimming pared 0 bases from V and 5 bases from J, leaving 19 bases between. Germline V gives CDR1 MGHRA, CDR2 YSYEKL. This CDR3 has 17 residues. Here the CDR3 reads CASSQDRARLGEETQYF. CDR3 sequence (DNA): TGCGCCAGCAGCCAAGATAGGGCAAGGCTAGGCGAGGAGACCCAGTACTTC.

The chain is built from TRBV7-2 and TRBJ2-7, with 12 bases matching TRBD2. The germline CDR1 and CDR2 sequences are SGHTA and FQGNSA. The CDR3 contains 14 residues. Trimming at V came to 8 bases and at J to 6 bases, leaving 8 bases not matched to a gene. CDR3 bases: TGTGCCAGCGTGACTAGCGGGAGTTTTCGCGAGCAGTACTTC. It encodes CASVTSGSFREQYF. The variable domain in full, completed from reference TRBV7-2 and TRBJ2-7, reads GAGVSQSPSNKVTEKGKDVELRCDPISGHTALYWYRQSLGQGLEFLIYFQGNSAPDKSGLPSDRFSAERTGGSVSTLTIQRTQQEDSAVYLCASVTSGSFREQYFGPGTRLTVT.

V is TRBV28 and J is TRBJ1-6; D unresolved. The germline V and J ends were trimmed by 3 bases and 7 bases, with 16 bases remaining between them. Germline V gene sequence: CDR1 MDHEN, CDR2 SYDVKM. There are 16 residues in the CDR3. The DNA of the CDR3 is TGTGCCAGCAGTTTTGCGGACGGTAGCCCGAATTCACCCCTCCACTTT. Amino acids: CASSFADGSPNSPLHF.

The chain links TRBV2 to TRBJ1-2, with a possible D match to TRBD1 (5 bases). Trimming removed 4 bases from V and 4 bases from J, with 7 bases in between. This CDR3 contains 12 residues. Per the germline V gene, CDR1 is SNHLY and CDR2 is FYNNEI. The CDR3 region has the DNA TGTGCCAGCAGTGCAGGGCTCTATGGCTACACCTTC. As protein: CASSAGLYGYTF.